Sequencing of this T cell receptor (beta chain) was carried out in a study of blood T cells in healthy people across ages. On this clonotype: Its antigen remains unknown.

Study-wide results and limits: Naive T cell percentage strongly correlated with TCR beta diversity. Measured against age, TCR beta diversity per million T cells decreased in a roughly linear manner.

The V segment lost 5 bases and the J segment 4 bases; nucleotides outside the gene matches: 9. CDR1 is MNHNY and CDR2 is SVGAGI in the germline V gene (reference sequence). CDR3 length: 16 amino acids. For the second PCR, which ran for roughly 7 to 11 cycles, a sample-barcoded 5' primer and a J-beta primer mix were used. TCRdb re-called the 5' RACE reads through MiXCR, storing one row per CDR3 protein. The table shows more than 650,000 distinct CDR3 sequences, with about 20% occurring only once. The receptor was derived from a man between 65 and 85 years old in good health. The gene calls are TRBV6-6 and TRBJ2-3; 10 nucleotides line up with TRBD1. The material sequenced was blood. In nucleotides, the CDR3 is TGTGCCAGCAGTCGTAAGGGGACAGGGGTATCAGATACGCAGTATTTT. Translated, it gives CASSRKGTGVSDTQYF.